The 5 T cell receptor beta chains below all came from one sample that was sequenced in a study of technical replicates of blood from a few donors. TCRdb's copy holds only in-frame clones and misses some; the assay was immunoSEQ multiplex PCR. The data show about 89,000 clones, just under 95% seen once. Sequenced input: T cells isolated from PBMCs. Receptors originate from a human donor in good health.

Worth noting for this clone: Compared with germline, one end of the junction differs, possibly owing to a read error. The J gene is TRBJ2-6, the V gene TRBV19; TRBD1 aligns across 7 bases. The germline V gene has CDR1 LNHDA and CDR2 SQIVND (reference sequence). The CDR3 sequence is 15 residues long. CDR3 loop: CASSLDRAGANVLTF. The CDR3 region has the DNA TGTGCCAGTAGTCTAGACAGGGCCGGGGCCAACGTCCTGACTTTC.

The chain recombines TRBV6-5 with TRBJ1-2, with D perhaps matching TRBD1 (6 bases). Germline loops: CDR1 MNHEY, CDR2 SVGAGI. Trimming shortened V by 6 bases and J by 5 bases, and 10 bases separated the two germline ends. This CDR3 contains 12 residues. The CDR3 protein is CASRSTGYGYTF. The CDR3 bases are TGTGCCAGCAGATCAACAGGGTATGGCTACACCTTC.

The chain carries TRBV2 and TRBJ2-7, with D possibly TRBD1 on 5 matching bases. Trimming cost V 2 bases and J 4 bases, with 12 bases left between them. Germline V CDR1 and CDR2: SNHLY, FYNNEI. This CDR3 spans 14 amino acids. CDR3 in amino acids: CASSEIGRAYEQYF. In DNA, the CDR3 is TGTGCCAGCAGTGAAATTGGCAGGGCTTACGAGCAGTACTTC.

This rearrangement joins TRBV19 to TRBJ2-3; 8 bases align to TRBD2. The germline gives CDR1 LNHDA, CDR2 SQIVND (reference sequence). The CDR3 runs 16 residues. Losses at the gene ends were 6 bases for V and 0 bases for J; bases not matched to a gene: 8. CDR3 nucleotides: TGTGCCAGTAGAAGAGCGGGAGCTCCTAGCACAGATACGCAGTATTTT. It is translated as CASRRAGAPSTDTQYF.

This chain joins TRBV2 and TRBJ2-5; 12 bases match TRBD2. The CDR3 is 15 amino acids. Germline loops: CDR1 SNHLY, CDR2 FYNNEI. With 6 bases clipped from V and 5 bases from J, the junction kept 7 bases outside the gene matches. This chain's CDR3 is CASSVLAGGPETQYF. The CDR3 DNA is TGTGCCAGCAGCGTTCTAGCGGGGGGGCCGGAGACCCAGTACTTC.